A selection of T cell receptor beta chains follows, all from one sample in a study of CD8 T cells in Susac syndrome. In TCRdb, the immunoSEQ multiplex PCR reads were re-called with MiXCR into one record per CDR3 protein. The sample gives roughly 180,000 distinct CDR3 sequences, around 93% of which show up once; around 0.097% is in the top ten. The sample comprised CD4+ T cells from PBMCs. These receptors originate from a human donor with multiple sclerosis. The conserved cysteine and the conserved F or W are not part of the CDR3 here.

v_call cdr3_aa
TRBV18 ASSPKGATEAF
TRBV7-3 ASSSQMADTQY
TRBV6-5 ASSYSTGAQNTEAF
TRBV6-2/TRBV6-3 ASSYETGSNQPQH
TRBV7-3 ASSFMGEAGLLYEQF
TRBV11-1 ASTLRGREETQY
TRBV5-1 ASSLGGTGDGEQY
TRBV30 AWSGQAGYT
TRBV7-7 ASSPRDSSNEQF
TRBV29-1 SATGQGGSTDTQY
TRBV30 AWMPNLGTEAF
TRBV20-1 SAGDRGSSTDTQY
TRBV6-1 ASSPIQGTEAF
TRBV3-1 ASSRTGSPSNGYT
TRBV2 ASSDNTYTDTQY
TRBV19 ASSIRPWTDYGYT
TRBV30 AWSVTQTMNTEAF
TRBV19 ASSTGTGGETQY
TRBV9 ASSVGAESVYGYT
TRBV27 ASSGLAFSTDTQY
TRBV5-5 ASRTPGTKNIQY
TRBV3-1 ASSQDALGGSPDANTGELF
TRBV7-3 ASPPRGGTEAF
TRBV6-1 ASSVGGIRNEQY
TRBV7-9 ASSRTGAQPQH
TRBV3-1 ASSQLAGVYNEQF
TRBV7-2 ASSTDSGVVGETQY
TRBV24-1 ATSLGGGGNQPQH
TRBV28 ASTPGGSSYEQY
TRBV7-2 ASSPGQAGNSYEQY
TRBV20-1 SARTAGSYNEQF
TRBV6-5 ASTSLASSTDTQY
TRBV20-1 SARRGGVHEQY
TRBV25-1 ASSGGGVQPQH
TRBV6-2/TRBV6-3 ASTFGGRITDTQY
TRBV28 ASSLLHGGTNYGYT
TRBV19 ASRTSGSSDTQY
TRBV20-1 SARDGHSETQY
TRBV2 ARGDSRGADTQY
TRBV29-1 SNRDTDQETQY
TRBV2 ASSGSSNEKLF
TRBV11-2 ASSLEPPGGTEAF
TRBV30 AWSGGSGNQPQH
TRBV6-5 ASSYSRTSTDTQY
TRBV6-4 ASSEETYTGELF
TRBV19 ASRSWEDTQY
TRBV3-1 ASSQDSGNSHEQF
TRBV19 ASTPGQLSGELF
TRBV30 AWSVGHGSYEQY
TRBV19 ASKWAPQPQYEQY
TRBV12-3/TRBV12-4 ASSLSPLSGGLF
TRBV14 ASSRYLHGEQY